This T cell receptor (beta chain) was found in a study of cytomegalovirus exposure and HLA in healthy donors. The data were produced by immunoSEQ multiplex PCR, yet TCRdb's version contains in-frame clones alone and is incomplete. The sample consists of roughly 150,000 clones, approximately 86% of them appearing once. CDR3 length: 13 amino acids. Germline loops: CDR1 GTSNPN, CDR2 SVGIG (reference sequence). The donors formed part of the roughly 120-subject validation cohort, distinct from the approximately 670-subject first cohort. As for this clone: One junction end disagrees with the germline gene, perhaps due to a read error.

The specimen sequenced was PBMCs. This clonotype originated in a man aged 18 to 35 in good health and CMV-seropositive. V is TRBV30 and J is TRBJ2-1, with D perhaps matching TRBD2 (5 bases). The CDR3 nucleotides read TGTGCCTGGAATCCGGGGATAGGAGGAAGTAGGGTCTTC. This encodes CAWNPGIGGSRVF. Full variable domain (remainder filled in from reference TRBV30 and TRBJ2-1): SQTIHQWPATLVQPVGSPLSLECTVEGTSNPNLYWYRQAAGRGLQLLFYSVGIGQISSEVPQNLSASRPQDRQFILSSKKLLLSDSGFYLCAWNPGIGGSRVFGPGTRLTVL.